This T cell receptor beta chain was documented in a study of shared clonotypes between healthy human individuals. CD8 cells classed as naive were CD45RO-negative and positively selected for CCR7, excluding terminally differentiated effector memory CD45RA+ cells. The assay was immunoSEQ multiplex PCR, and TCRdb's table has in-frame clones only and misses some. The sample shows 450,000 to 700,000 clones, just under 97% of them seen only once. This CDR3 is 17 amino acids long. Germline V lookup: CDR1 MNHEY, CDR2 SMNVEV (reference sequence). Germline trimming cut 5 bases from V and 5 bases from J; bases unmatched to any gene: 11.

The TCR sequence derives from a woman in her twenties or thirties in good health. Sequencing was carried out using naive CD8+ T cells sorted from blood. The chain combines TRBV27 with TRBJ2-2; 10 bases align to TRBD2. The CDR3: CASSPHTGLAVTGELFF. The CDR3, as DNA: TGTGCCAGCAGTCCCCACACTGGACTAGCGGTGACCGGGGAGCTGTTTTTT.